The clone carrying this TCR beta chain was seen at least ten times. Amplification from RNA transcripts yielded the TCR beta CDR3 regions. Following a first-round RT-PCR that used HTBI primers, a second-round multiplex PCR was carried out. Each CDR3 protein is one row after TCRdb ran MiXCR on the multiplex PCR reads. The sample comprises a few hundred thousand distinct CDR3 sequences, about 18% of which are singletons, and approximately 2.4% rests with the top ten. If no ophthalmopathy appeared within 18 months of follow-up, hyperthyroidism was termed stable. Other autoimmune diseases, uncontrolled infections, pregnancy or lactation ruled patients out of participation. Establishment of the diagnosis relied upon clinical symptoms, serum thyroxine, TRAb, thyroid ultrasound and orbital computed tomography. PBMCs had their origin in fresh peripheral blood (more than 9.5 ml). The data belong to a study of Graves' ophthalmopathy and Graves' hyperthyroidism.

From germline, CDR1 is SGHTA and CDR2 FQGNSA. The CDR3 sequence is 14 residues long. With 1 base removed from V and 1 base from J, the gap between germline ends came to 8 bases. The sample taken for sequencing was peripheral blood. This sequence was found in an adult woman with stable Graves' hyperthyroidism. The genes are TRBV7-2 and TRBJ2-7; the D is unclear. CDR3 protein: CASSLDPQSYEQYF. Here the CDR3 DNA reads TGTGCCAGCAGCTTAGACCCACAGTCCTACGAGCAGTACTTC.